The table lists the clone carrying this T cell receptor beta chain with a count of one. The antigen remains undetermined. This record belongs to a study of naive and memory T cell subsets. Overall study results and limits: From naive to CM, EM and EMRA, diversity decreased and Gini increased.

The beta constant-region primer was an equimolar mix of two oligonucleotides covering TRBC1 and TRBC2. Nested alpha and beta constant-region primers with the SP2 primer drove four PCR rounds on ligated cDNA. TCRdb independently ran MiXCR on the UMI-ligation and nested PCR reads; one entry per CDR3 protein. The table records 80,000 to 95,000 distinct CDR3 sequences, 8% to 9.5% of them present only once. The CDR3 spans 13 residues. Trimming removed 1 base at V and 7 bases at J, with 11 bases between. Germline-derived CDR1 and CDR2 are SGHVS and FNYEAQ. V usage is TRBV7-6 and J usage is TRBJ2-7; D might be TRBD1 (6 bases). This sequence originates from a human donor in good health. Sequenced: naive CD8+ T cells from blood. This chain's CDR3 is CASSLGDRLEQYF. In nucleotides, the CDR3 is TGTGCCAGCAGCTTAGGAGACAGGCTTGAGCAGTACTTC. Variable domain in full (rest from reference TRBV7-6 and TRBJ2-7): GAGVSQSPRYKVTKRGQDVALRCDPISGHVSLYWYRQALGQGPEFLTYFNYEAQQDKSGLPNDRFSAERPEGSISTLTIQRTEQRDSAMYRCASSLGDRLEQYFGPGTRLTVT.